This entry lists 27 T cell receptor beta chains sequenced from one sample in a study of blood T cell repertoires in COVID-19. Here immunoSEQ multiplex PCR was the method, and the copy in TCRdb shows in-frame clones only, minus some. The sample lists some 230,000 clones; 80% to 90% were seen once. The specimen was PBMCs or T cells enriched from blood (not recorded which). These receptors all come from a woman younger than 35 in a cohort exposed to, infected with or recovered from COVID-19 (not recorded which).

The chain has TRBV18 and TRBJ1-3; D remains unclear. The CDR3 runs 14 residues. With 3 bases removed from V and 0 bases from J, the gap between germline ends came to 6 bases. Germline CDR1 and CDR2: KGHSH and LQKENI. CDR3 protein: CASSPRDSGNTIYF. In nucleotides, the CDR3 is TGTGCCAGCTCACCCCGGGACTCTGGAAACACCATATATTTT. The full variable domain, completed using reference TRBV18 and TRBJ1-3, is NAGVMQNPRHLVRRRGQEARLRCSPMKGHSHVYWYRQLPEEGLKFMVYLQKENIIDESGMPKERFSAEFPKEGPSILRIQQVVRGDSAAYFCASSPRDSGNTIYFGEGSWLTVV.

The chain uses TRBV18 and TRBJ1-6, with a tentative D call TRBD1 (5 bases). From germline, CDR1 is KGHSH and CDR2 LQKENI. Trimming pared 1 base from V and 7 bases from J, leaving 8 bases between. The CDR3 is made up of 14 amino acids. CDR3 region: CASSPRTINSPLHF. In DNA, the CDR3 is TGTGCCAGCTCACCACGGACAATAAATTCACCCCTCCACTTT.

The chain links TRBV7-9 to TRBJ2-2; a weak D match, TRBD1 (6 bases). The V gene lost 5 bases and the J gene lost 4 bases, with 20 bases spanning the gap. The CDR3 extends over 17 amino acids. The V gene's germline CDR1 is SEHNR and CDR2 FQNEAQ (reference sequence). The DNA for the CDR3 is TGTGCCAGCAGCAAAAAAGGCAGGGGAGCCCCCACCGGGGAGCTGTTTTTT. Amino acid sequence: CASSKKGRGAPTGELFF. The full variable domain, in which reference TRBV7-9 and TRBJ2-2 provide the parts outside the CDR3, is DTGVSQNPRHKITKRGQNVTFRCDPISEHNRLYWYRQTLGQGPEFLTYFQNEAQLEKSRLLSDRFSAERPKGSFSTLEIQRTEQGDSAMYLCASSKKGRGAPTGELFFGEGSRLTVL.

V gene TRBV5-5 combines with J gene TRBJ1-1, with D tentatively TRBD1 (5 bases). CDR3 size: 11 residues. Germline V CDR1 and CDR2: SGHKS, YYEKEE (reference sequence). V lost 4 bases and J lost 9, with 10 bases in between. The CDR3 DNA reads as TGTGCCAGCAGCGGGGGGACCCAAGCTTTCTTT. Translated, it gives CASSGGTQAFF.

The chain uses TRBV11-3 and TRBJ2-1, with D maybe TRBD1 (5 bases). CDR3 length: 15 amino acids. V dropped 2 bases and J dropped 6 bases, with 14 bases sitting between them. CDR1 SGHNT and CDR2 YENEEA come from the germline V gene. As DNA, the CDR3 is TGTGCCAGCAGCTTAATACCCAGGGCCCCCAATGAGCAGTTCTTC. Protein product: CASSLIPRAPNEQFF.

This clone was seen a single time. This chain uses TRBV4-1 with TRBJ1-2, with D hard to call. This CDR3 region has 16 residues. Trimming pared 0 bases from V and 6 bases from J, leaving 17 bases between. In germline, CDR1 is MGHRA, CDR2 YSYEKL. CDR3 in DNA: TGCGCCAGCAGCCAAGATCGAAGGCAGGCGGGGAATGGCTACACCTTC. It encodes CASSQDRRQAGNGYTF.

This chain joins TRBV6-6 and TRBJ2-2; D is possibly TRBD2 (5 bases). The CDR3 consists of 14 residues. Germline V gene data show CDR1 as MNHNY and CDR2 as SVGAGI (reference sequence). The V end was cut by 2 bases, the J end by 5 bases, with 9 bases between. Here the CDR3 reads CASSYVPGTGELFF. As DNA, the CDR3 is TGTGCCAGCAGTTACGTCCCGGGGACCGGGGAGCTGTTTTTT.

The V gene is TRBV3-1 (or the pseudogene TRBV3-2), the J gene TRBJ2-1; 8 bases map to TRBD1. The V and J ends lost 6 bases and 8 bases, in that order; junction bases with no gene match: 15. This CDR3 has 16 amino acids. Germline CDR1 is LGHDT and CDR2 is YNNKEL (reference sequence). CDR3 coding DNA: TGTGCCAGCAGTCGGACAGGGCGTAGAGGGAGAGATGAGCAGTTCTTC. This gives the protein CASSRTGRRGRDEQFF.

This sequence joins TRBV27 and TRBJ1-5; 9 bases agree with TRBD1. The germline V gene has CDR1 MNHEY and CDR2 SMNVEV (reference sequence). V shed 1 base, J shed 5 bases, and the junction held 6 bases outside the gene matches. The CDR3 spans 16 residues. The CDR3 loop is CASSLLGQGGDQPQHF. The CDR3 DNA reads TGTGCCAGCAGTTTATTGGGACAGGGAGGGGATCAGCCCCAGCATTTT.

V and J are TRBV5-1 and TRBJ1-4; D unresolved. Per the germline V gene, CDR1 is SGHRS and CDR2 is YFSETQ. The length of the CDR3 is 16 residues. V lost 1 base and J 4 bases, leaving 14 bases between the germline ends. Here the CDR3 reads CASSLSLGDFNEKLFF. CDR3 DNA sequence: TGCGCCAGCAGCTTGTCTTTGGGAGACTTTAATGAAAAACTGTTTTTT.

This chain joins TRBV6-5 and TRBJ2-7; 9 bases are shared with TRBD1. Germline loops: CDR1 MNHEY, CDR2 SVGAGI. CDR3 length equals 15 residues. Germline trimming cut 6 bases from V and 3 bases from J; bases unmatched to any gene: 9. The CDR3 loop is CASSATGQGHYEQYF. The CDR3 DNA sequence: TGTGCCAGCAGCGCGACGGGACAGGGTCACTACGAGCAGTACTTC.

This clone was detected many times. This sequence joins TRBV7-9 and TRBJ1-6; no clear D. The V end lost 1 base, the J end lost 0 bases, and 10 bases lay between the germline ends. The CDR3 has 17 residues. Germline loops: CDR1 SEHNR, CDR2 FQNEAQ (reference sequence). The CDR3 loop is CASSLGEGSSYNSPLHF. In nucleotides, the CDR3 is TGTGCCAGCAGCTTAGGGGAGGGAAGCTCCTATAATTCACCCCTCCACTTT.

V gene TRBV28 combines with J gene TRBJ2-3; 11 positions agree with TRBD2. This CDR3 region has 17 residues. The V gene's germline CDR1 is MDHEN and CDR2 SYDVKM. The V gene end was trimmed by 4 bases and the J gene end by 1 base; junction bases not matched to a gene: 7. The chain's CDR3 is CASSSLLTSGGTDTQYF. The CDR3 DNA reads as TGTGCCAGCAGTTCCCTGCTGACTAGCGGGGGCACAGATACGCAGTATTTT.

This clone was observed a few times. The chain has TRBV3-1 (or the pseudogene TRBV3-2) and TRBJ1-1, with D tentatively TRBD1 (6 bases). In germline, CDR1 is LGHDT, CDR2 YNNKEL (reference sequence). CDR3 size: 15 residues. V shed 2 bases and J shed 2 bases, with 12 bases lying between them. CDR3 sequence: CASSQSWGQNTEAFF. CDR3 DNA: TGTGCCAGCAGCCAAAGCTGGGGGCAAAACACTGAAGCTTTCTTT.

This chain connects TRBV7-2 to TRBJ1-1, with TRBD1 as a possible D gene (5 bases). V was cut by 4 bases and J by 6 bases, with 18 bases left in between. This CDR3 comprises 15 residues. CDR1 SGHTA and CDR2 FQGNSA come from the germline V gene. CDR3 region: CASSSRGLGLAEAFF. The CDR3 coding sequence is TGTGCCAGCAGCTCCCGGGGTTTGGGACTTGCTGAAGCTTTCTTT.

This sequence joins TRBV28 and TRBJ2-5, with TRBD1 as a possible D gene (6 bases). The germline CDR1 and CDR2 sequences are MDHEN and SYDVKM. V gave up 8 bases and J gave up 0 bases, with 22 bases separating them. The CDR3 sequence is 17 residues long. Here the CDR3 DNA reads TGTGCCAGCTCACGAGGGGGTCTGCGGTGGTACCAAGAGACCCAGTACTTC. Its translation: CASSRGGLRWYQETQYF.

The V and J genes are TRBV30 and TRBJ1-5; no clear D. CDR3 length: 13 amino acids. The germline gives CDR1 GTSNPN, CDR2 SVGIG (reference sequence). The V end was cut by 6 bases, the J end by 1 base, with 10 bases between. This chain's CDR3 is CACQEESNQPQHF. CDR3 DNA: TGTGCCTGCCAAGAGGAAAGCAATCAGCCCCAGCATTTT.

This chain uses TRBV19 with TRBJ2-5; 10 nucleotides align to TRBD1. This CDR3 comprises 16 residues. The V gene end was trimmed by 9 bases and the J gene end by 5 bases; junction bases not matched to a gene: 15. CDR1 is LNHDA, CDR2 SQIVND, per germline (reference sequence). DNA for the CDR3: TGTGCCAGCACCAGTAGGGACAGGGGAATTTTTGAGACCCAGTACTTC. This sequence encodes CASTSRDRGIFETQYF.

The V gene is TRBV10-2, the J gene TRBJ2-3; possibly TRBD2 for D (5 bases). The CDR3 length is 12 residues. Germline assignment: CDR1 WSHSY and CDR2 SAAADI. The V gene lost 2 bases and the J gene lost 6 bases, with 6 bases spanning the gap. The CDR3 nucleotides are TGCGCCAGCAGTGAGAGAGGGGATACGCAGTATTTT. Translation gives CASSERGDTQYF.

The J gene is TRBJ2-3, the V gene TRBV15; 10 bases fit TRBD2. This CDR3 spans 17 amino acids. CDR1 and CDR2 from the germline V gene are LNHNV and YYDKDF (reference sequence). V shed 2 bases and J 1 base; nucleotides not matched to a gene: 6. The CDR3 protein is CATSRNRGTSGTDTQYF. The CDR3 nucleotides are TGTGCCACCAGCAGAAATCGGGGGACTAGCGGCACAGATACGCAGTATTTT.

V is TRBV9 and J is TRBJ2-6; D is unclear. This CDR3 has 14 amino acids. V was trimmed by 0 bases and J by 2 bases, leaving 3 bases between them. The germline V gene encodes CDR1 SGDLS and CDR2 YYNGEE. CDR3 loop: CASSVGAGANVLTF. For the CDR3, the DNA is TGTGCCAGCAGCGTAGGCGCTGGGGCCAACGTCCTGACTTTC.

This chain uses TRBV27 with TRBJ2-3, with 7 bases identical to TRBD2. The CDR3 covers 15 residues. The ends lost 4 bases at V and 2 bases at J; junction bases unmatched: 6. The germline CDR1 and CDR2 sequences are MNHEY and SMNVEV (reference sequence). The CDR3 DNA sequence: TGTGCCAGCAGTTCGGTGGGAGGGGTCACAGATACGCAGTATTTT. It codes for CASSSVGGVTDTQYF.

Worth noting for this clone: Other DNA sequences in this specimen translate into the identical CDR3. The V gene is TRBV12-3 or TRBV12-4, the J gene TRBJ2-3; D unclear. Between the trimmed V and J ends, which lost 6 bases and 2 bases, there was a span of 6 bases. CDR3 length: 12 amino acids. The CDR3 loop reads CASSSFTDTQYF. CDR3 nucleotide sequence: TGTGCCAGCAGCTCCTTCACAGATACGCAGTATTTT.

The V call is TRBV5-1, the J call TRBJ1-5; weak D call: TRBD1 (6 bases). Germline V lookup: CDR1 SGHRS, CDR2 YFSETQ. V shed 1 base and J shed 3 bases, with 8 bases lying between them. The CDR3 is made up of 14 amino acids. The CDR3 spells CASSLSGDNQPQHF. DNA of the CDR3: TGCGCCAGCAGCTTGTCAGGGGACAATCAGCCCCAGCATTTT.

This clone was recorded many times. The chain carries TRBV9 and TRBJ2-1; 10 bases line up with TRBD2. The trim removed 1 base at V and 8 bases at J, leaving 3 bases unmatched. Germline V gene data show CDR1 as SGDLS and CDR2 as YYNGEE. CDR3 length: 14 residues. The CDR3 protein is CASSVQGTSDEQFF. The CDR3 DNA reads TGTGCCAGCAGCGTACAAGGGACTAGCGATGAGCAGTTCTTC.

The chain couples TRBV11-2 to TRBJ1-5, with D possibly matching TRBD1 (6 bases). V dropped 1 base and J dropped 7 bases, with 11 bases sitting between them. The CDR3 contains 14 residues. Germline loops: CDR1 SGHAT, CDR2 FQNNGV. CDR3 sequence: CASSLGPGEQPQHF. CDR3 DNA sequence: TGTGCCAGCAGCTTAGGGCCAGGGGAACAGCCCCAGCATTTT.

The genes are TRBV18 and TRBJ2-7; unclear D gene. V lost 3 bases and J lost 6, with 12 bases in between. The germline gives CDR1 KGHSH, CDR2 LQKENI. The CDR3 sequence is 13 residues long. This CDR3 reads CASSPIEDGEQYF. DNA for the CDR3: TGTGCCAGCTCACCTATCGAGGATGGCGAGCAGTACTTC. The full variable domain, completed using reference TRBV18 and TRBJ2-7, is NAGVMQNPRHLVRRRGQEARLRCSPMKGHSHVYWYRQLPEEGLKFMVYLQKENIIDESGMPKERFSAEFPKEGPSILRIQQVVRGDSAAYFCASSPIEDGEQYFGPGTRLTVT.